This T cell receptor (beta chain) was obtained from a study of blood T cell repertoires in COVID-19. Overall study context: Samples came from the United States, Italy and Spain, spanning acute and convalescent COVID-19.

Germline V gene lookup returns CDR1 KGHSH and CDR2 LQKENI. V dropped 1 base and J dropped 3 bases, with 9 bases sitting between them. The CDR3 is made up of 15 amino acids. Authors' data handling: It was from reference gene primer amplification that nucleated cell counts were estimated. The protocol was immunoSEQ multiplex PCR, while the TCRdb copy is restricted to in-frame clones and leaves out a portion. V, J and clone size are those of that table, while D and trimming were read from the DNA. In the table there are about 190,000 clones, 80% to 95% of which are singletons. Sequenced material: peripheral blood. This rearrangement joins TRBV18 to TRBJ1-4; tentative D call: TRBD1 (6 bases). This clonotype was obtained from a man aged 45-65 years with acute or convalescent COVID-19. CDR3 loop: CASSPQAGANEKLFF. The CDR3 nucleotides are TGTGCCAGCTCACCACAGGCAGGGGCTAATGAAAAACTGTTTTTT. Full variable domain (missing parts from reference TRBV18 and TRBJ1-4): NAGVMQNPRHLVRRRGQEARLRCSPMKGHSHVYWYRQLPEEGLKFMVYLQKENIIDESGMPKERFSAEFPKEGPSILRIQQVVRGDSAAYFCASSPQAGANEKLFFGSGTQLSVL.